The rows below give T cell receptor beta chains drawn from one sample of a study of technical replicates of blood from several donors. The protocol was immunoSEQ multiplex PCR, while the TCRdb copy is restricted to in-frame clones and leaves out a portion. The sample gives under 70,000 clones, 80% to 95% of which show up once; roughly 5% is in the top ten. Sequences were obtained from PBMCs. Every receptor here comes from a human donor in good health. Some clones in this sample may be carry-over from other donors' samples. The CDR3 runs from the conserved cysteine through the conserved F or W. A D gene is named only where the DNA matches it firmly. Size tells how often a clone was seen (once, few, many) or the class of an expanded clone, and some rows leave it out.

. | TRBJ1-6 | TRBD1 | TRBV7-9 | TGTGCCAGCAGCCAAACGGGACAGCTTAATTCACCCCTCCACTTT | CASSQTGQLNSPLHF
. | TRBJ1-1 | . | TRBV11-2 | TGTGCCAGCAGCTCCGACTCCCAAAACACTGAAGCTTTCTTT | CASSSDSQNTEAFF
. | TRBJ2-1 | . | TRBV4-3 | TGCGCCAGCAGTTCGTCGAGCTCCTACAATGAGCAGTTCTTC | CASSSSSSYNEQFF
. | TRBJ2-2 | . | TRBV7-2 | TGTGCCAGCAGCTTAGCTAATCCCGGGGAGCTGTTTTTT | CASSLANPGELFF
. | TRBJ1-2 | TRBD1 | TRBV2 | TGTGCCAGCAGTGAAGAACAGGGGTTTCGCTATGGCTACACCTTC | CASSEEQGFRYGYTF
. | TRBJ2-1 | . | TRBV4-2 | TGTGCCAGCAGCCAAGAACACGGGGGAAATGAGCAGTTCTTC | CASSQEHGGNEQFF
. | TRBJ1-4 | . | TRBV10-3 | TGTGCCATCAGTGAGGCAACATCAACTAATGAAAAACTGTTTTTT | CAISEATSTNEKLFF
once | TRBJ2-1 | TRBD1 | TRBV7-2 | TGTGCCAGCAGCAAACAGGACAGGACCGCTCATGAGCAGTTCTTC | CASSKQDRTAHEQFF
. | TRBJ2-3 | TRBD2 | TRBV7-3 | TGTGCCAGCAGCTCGGGACTAGCGGGCAATACGCAGTATTTT | CASSSGLAGNTQYF
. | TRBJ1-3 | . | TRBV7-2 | TGTGCCAGCAGCATCGGGGGGGACACCATATATTTT | CASSIGGDTIYF
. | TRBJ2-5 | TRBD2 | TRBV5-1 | TGCGCCAGCAGCCCGAGGGTAGCGGGGGCGCACGAGACCCAGTACTTC | CASSPRVAGAHETQYF
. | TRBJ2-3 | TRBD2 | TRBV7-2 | TGTGCCAGCAGCCTCTGGGGACTAGAGGTCACAGATACGCAGTATTTT | CASSLWGLEVTDTQYF
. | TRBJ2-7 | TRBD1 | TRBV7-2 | TGTGCCAGCAGCTTCGGTCGACAGGGAGAGCAGTACTTC | CASSFGRQGEQYF
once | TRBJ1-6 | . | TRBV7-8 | TGTGCCAGCAGGCAAGGTGGGGCTAATAGTAATTCACCCCTCCACTTT | CASRQGGANSNSPLHF
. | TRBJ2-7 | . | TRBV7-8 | TGTGCCAGCAGCATCCACTGGGGCAACGGCTACGAGCAGTACTTC | CASSIHWGNGYEQYF
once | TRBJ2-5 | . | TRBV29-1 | TGCAGCGTGGTGACAGGAGACCAAGAGACCCAGTACTTC | CSVVTGDQETQYF